Shown below are 5 T cell receptor beta chains from a single sample sequenced in a study of human T cells and chemical hapten exposure. Individual cDNA molecules each carried unique molecular identifiers attached by the library. Via MiXCR, TCRdb re-called the reads, giving one row per CDR3 protein. The repertoire consists of roughly 120,000 distinct CDR3 sequences, with over 6.5% occurring once and the leading ten covering approximately 1.4%. Unfractionated whole blood yielded the extracted total RNA. The sample comprised whole blood. These receptors all come from a human donor in good health. Some clones in this sample may be carry-over from other donors' samples.

This clonotype has ten or more counts. This chain links TRBV2 with TRBJ1-1; D unclear. Trimming took off 1 base at V and 5 bases at J, with 11 bases between the two ends. The germline V gene has CDR1 SNHLY and CDR2 FYNNEI. This CDR3 comprises 14 residues. CDR3 nucleotide sequence: TGTGCCAGCAGTGAAGGATTCCGGGGTACTGAAGCTTTCTTT. It codes for CASSEGFRGTEAFF.

The chain is built from TRBV6-2 or TRBV6-3 and TRBJ1-1; unclear D gene. Germline CDR1 is MNHEY and CDR2 is SVGEGT. V was trimmed by 2 bases and J by 0 bases, leaving 7 bases between them. The CDR3 contains 14 residues. CDR3 in DNA: TGTGCCAGCAGTTACGGGCTAATGAACACTGAAGCTTTCTTT. This translates into CASSYGLMNTEAFF.

There are many counts of this clonotype. This chain links TRBV29-1 with TRBJ1-1; 7 bases line up with TRBD1. Trimming cost V 7 bases and J 12 bases; bases outside gene matches: 14. Germline V gene lookup returns CDR1 SQVTM and CDR2 ANQGSEA. CDR3 length: 12 residues. CDR3 protein: CSALGTAEGTFF. CDR3 nucleotide sequence: TGCAGCGCCTTAGGGACAGCCGAGGGGACTTTCTTT. The complete variable domain, with remaining parts taken from reference TRBV29-1 and TRBJ1-1, reads SAVISQKPSRDICQRGTSLTIQCQVDSQVTMMFWYRQQPGQSLTLIATANQGSEATYESGFVIDKFPISRPNLTFSTLTVSNMSPEDSSIYLCSALGTAEGTFFGQGTRLTVV.

This clonotype turned up a few times. The chain couples TRBV12-3 or TRBV12-4 to TRBJ1-5; no firm D call. The CDR3 runs 12 residues. Trimming removed 6 bases at V and 11 bases at J, with 14 bases between. CDR3 coding DNA: TGTGCCAGCAGCCCCGGGATAAGGACCCAGCATTTT. Residues: CASSPGIRTQHF.

This clonotype was recorded many times. The rearrangement links TRBV5-1 to TRBJ1-1; D may be TRBD1 (6 bases). The ends were cut back, 3 bases at V and 1 base at J, with 13 bases in the middle. The CDR3 spans 15 residues. CDR1 and CDR2 (germline): SGHRS, YFSETQ. The CDR3 nucleotides are TGCGCCAGCAGCTCCCGGACAGACTGGAACACTGAAGCTTTCTTT. It translates to CASSSRTDWNTEAFF.